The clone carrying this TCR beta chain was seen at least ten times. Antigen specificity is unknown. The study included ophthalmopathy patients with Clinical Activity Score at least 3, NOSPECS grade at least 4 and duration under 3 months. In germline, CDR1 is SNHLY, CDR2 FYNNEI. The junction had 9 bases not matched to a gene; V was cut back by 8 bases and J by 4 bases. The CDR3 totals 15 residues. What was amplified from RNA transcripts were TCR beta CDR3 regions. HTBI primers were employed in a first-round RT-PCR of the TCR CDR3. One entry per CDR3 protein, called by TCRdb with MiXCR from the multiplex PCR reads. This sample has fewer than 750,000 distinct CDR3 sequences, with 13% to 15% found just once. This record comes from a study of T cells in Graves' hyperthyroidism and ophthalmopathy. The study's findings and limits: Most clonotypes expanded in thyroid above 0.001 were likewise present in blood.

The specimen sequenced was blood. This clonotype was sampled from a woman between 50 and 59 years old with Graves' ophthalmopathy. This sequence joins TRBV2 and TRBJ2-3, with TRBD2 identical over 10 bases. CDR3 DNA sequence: TGTGCCAGCGATCGAGCGGGAGGGCCGGCAGATACGCAGTATTTT. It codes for CASDRAGGPADTQYF.